This entry describes one T cell receptor (beta chain). The antigen is not known. The unexposed donors gave CD4+ T cells in about 2010-2018, prior to COVID-19. After approximately 10 days of culture, CD4+ T cells were isolated. The table came from immunoSEQ multiplex PCR; TCRdb's copy has only in-frame clones and leaves some out. The sample has 15,000 to 18,000 clones, 76% seen once. This sample is drawn from a study of CD4 T cells in relation to SARS-CoV-2 and coronaviruses. V trimming: 4 bases; J trimming: 3 bases; junction bases outside the gene matches: 1. The CDR3 is made up of 14 amino acids. The germline CDR1 and CDR2 sequences are MRHNA and SNTAGT.

Source material: CD4+ T cells from PBMCs, cultured in vitro. The chain has TRBV6-4 and TRBJ2-2; 8 positions agree with TRBD1. The sequence was collected from a human donor in good health. The CDR3 DNA is TGTGCCAGCAGTGCGACAGGGGACACCGGGGAGCTGTTTTTT. Protein sequence: CASSATGDTGELFF.